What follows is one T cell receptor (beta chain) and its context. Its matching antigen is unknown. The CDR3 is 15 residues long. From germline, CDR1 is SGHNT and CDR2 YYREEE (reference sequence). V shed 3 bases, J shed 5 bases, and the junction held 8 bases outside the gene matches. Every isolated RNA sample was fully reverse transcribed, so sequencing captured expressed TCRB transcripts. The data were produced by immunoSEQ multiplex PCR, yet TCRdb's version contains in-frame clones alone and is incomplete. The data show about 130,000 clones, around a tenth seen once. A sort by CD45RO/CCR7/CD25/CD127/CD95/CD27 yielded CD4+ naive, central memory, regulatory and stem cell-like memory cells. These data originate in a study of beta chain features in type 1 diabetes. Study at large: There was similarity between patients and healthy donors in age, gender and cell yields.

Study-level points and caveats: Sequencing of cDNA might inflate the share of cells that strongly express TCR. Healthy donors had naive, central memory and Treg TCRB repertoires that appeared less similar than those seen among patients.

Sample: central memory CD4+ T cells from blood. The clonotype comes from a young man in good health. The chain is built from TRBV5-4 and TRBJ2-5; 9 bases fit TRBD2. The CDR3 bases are TGTGCCAGCAGCTCTCGCGGGGGGGCCACGGAGACCCAGTACTTC. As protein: CASSSRGGATETQYF.